The 27 T cell receptor beta chains listed next were all sequenced from one sample in a study of cytotoxic CD8 clonotypes in ibrutinib-treated CLL. Profiling relied on immunoSEQ multiplex PCR, and the TCRdb table lists in-frame clones only, not all of them. The data hold approximately 130,000 clones, with around four fifths observed a single time. This specimen was PBMCs, taken after 24 months of ibrutinib treatment. The receptors derive from a human donor with chronic lymphocytic leukemia.

The CDR3 protein is CASSLSGGQGRGYTF. In DNA form, the CDR3 reads TGTGCCAGCAGTTTATCCGGCGGACAGGGGCGAGGCTACACCTTC. The chain combines TRBV27 with TRBJ1-2; 9 positions agree with TRBD1. The V gene end was trimmed by 0 bases and the J gene end by 8 bases; junction bases not matched to a gene: 7. This CDR3 region has 15 residues. Germline assignment: CDR1 MNHEY and CDR2 SMNVEV (reference sequence).

This sequence joins TRBV7-9 and TRBJ2-3; 8 nucleotides align to TRBD1. The germline gives CDR1 SEHNR, CDR2 FQNEAQ (reference sequence). The CDR3 is 16 amino acids. Trimming at V came to 3 bases and at J to 2 bases, leaving 7 bases not matched to a gene. CDR3 nucleotides: TGTGCCAGCAGCTTTGGGGGGACAGGTTTCACAGATACGCAGTATTTT. Protein: CASSFGGTGFTDTQYF.

The rearrangement links TRBV4-3 to TRBJ1-2, with 7 bases aligning to TRBD1. J lost 1 base, V lost 1 base, and 0 bases had no gene match. CDR1 is LGHNA and CDR2 is YSLEER in the germline V gene. The CDR3 is 14 amino acids. This CDR3 is CASSQAGGNYGYTF. DNA of the CDR3: TGCGCCAGCAGCCAAGCAGGGGGTAACTATGGCTACACCTTC.

This sequence joins TRBV19 and TRBJ1-5; 10 bases map to TRBD1. Germline assignment: CDR1 LNHDA and CDR2 SQIVND (reference sequence). Unmatched junction bases numbered 12, after V lost 5 bases and J lost 2 bases. This CDR3 region has 18 residues. DNA of the CDR3: TGTGCCAGTAGTCCCAAACCGGCCGGGACAGGGGGCAATCAGCCCCAGCATTTT. The encoded protein is CASSPKPAGTGGNQPQHF.

This sequence joins TRBV19 and TRBJ1-5, with D unresolved. The CDR3 spans 15 residues. The germline gives CDR1 LNHDA, CDR2 SQIVND (reference sequence). Trimming removed 4 bases from V and 2 bases from J, with 12 bases in between. DNA of the CDR3: TGTGCCAGTAGTAGGAGCGGAGCAGGCAATCAGCCCCAGCATTTT. Its translation: CASSRSGAGNQPQHF.

This clone came up a few times. The chain has TRBV7-7 and TRBJ2-5; TRBD1 aligns across 9 bases. After removal of 1 base from V and 0 bases from J, the junction contained 6 bases not matched to a gene. CDR1 and CDR2 from the germline V gene are SSHAT and FNYEAQ (reference sequence). The CDR3 has 17 residues. CDR3 in amino acids: CASSLGQGQGHQETQYF. In DNA, the CDR3 is TGTGCCAGCAGCTTAGGCCAGGGACAGGGCCACCAAGAGACCCAGTACTTC.

This clone has only one observation. V and J are TRBV11-2 and TRBJ2-1; D is possibly TRBD1 or TRBD2 (5 bases each). Trimming left V 5 bases short and J 6 bases short, with 14 bases between. Germline CDR1 SGHAT, CDR2 FQNNGV. The CDR3 totals 14 residues. CDR3 in DNA: TGTGCCAGCAGCCGGGACCTGGGTGGCAATGAGCAGTTCTTC. It specifies CASSRDLGGNEQFF.

The chain joins TRBV5-1 to TRBJ1-1, with 8 bases aligning to TRBD1. There are 15 residues in the CDR3. CDR1 and CDR2 from the germline V gene are SGHRS and YFSETQ. The V segment lost 4 bases and the J segment 1 base; nucleotides outside the gene matches: 6. Written as DNA, the CDR3 is TGCGCCAGCAGCCTTTCCGGGACAGGGAACACTGAAGCTTTCTTT. This translates into CASSLSGTGNTEAFF.

This clone came up once. This chain connects TRBV5-1 to TRBJ1-2; D ambiguous. CDR1 is SGHRS, CDR2 YFSETQ, per germline. This CDR3 is built from 13 residues. The V gene lost 0 bases and the J gene lost 8 bases, with 11 bases spanning the gap. The chain's CDR3 is CASSLDGVMGYTF. CDR3 sequence (DNA): TGCGCCAGCAGCTTGGATGGCGTTATGGGCTACACCTTC.

As to this clone: Other DNA sequences in the same sample also yield this CDR3. The rearrangement uses TRBV7-2 and TRBJ2-3; possible D gene TRBD1, 6 bases. With 2 bases removed from V and 1 base from J, the gap between germline ends came to 7 bases. CDR1 is SGHTA, CDR2 FQGNSA, per germline. This CDR3 has 14 residues. CDR3 region: CASSLRQGTDTQYF. The DNA for the CDR3 is TGTGCCAGCAGCTTAAGACAGGGCACAGATACGCAGTATTTT.

The genes are TRBV4-1 and TRBJ1-4; the match to TRBD1 covers 9 bases. Per germline, CDR1 MGHRA and CDR2 YSYEKL. V lost 2 bases, J lost 0 bases, and 10 bases stayed unmatched. The CDR3 runs 19 residues. CDR3 protein: CASSQKTGGELATNEKLFF. The CDR3 DNA reads as TGCGCCAGCAGCCAAAAGACAGGGGGTGAATTAGCAACTAATGAAAAACTGTTTTTT.

A word on this clone: A junction end diverges from the germline sequence, so it may reflect a read error. The V and J genes are TRBV30 and TRBJ1-6; TRBD1 is a possible D gene (5 bases). CDR3 size: 14 residues. Germline V gives CDR1 GTSNPN, CDR2 SVGIG (reference sequence). The CDR3, as DNA: TGTGCCTGGAGTGTACGGGGGTATAACTCACCCCTCCACTTT. Its translation: CAWSVRGYNSPLHF.

The J gene is TRBJ2-2, the V gene TRBV5-4; D not resolved. Germline assignment: CDR1 SGHNT and CDR2 YYREEE (reference sequence). This CDR3 comprises 15 residues. The V gene lost 0 bases and the J gene lost 1 base, with 7 bases spanning the gap. The CDR3 region has the DNA TGTGCCAGCAGCTTGGGACAACTGAACACCGGGGAGCTGTTTTTT. As protein: CASSLGQLNTGELFF.

This clone was counted a few times. The chain recombines TRBV4-2 with TRBJ1-6; possibly TRBD1 for D (5 bases). Germline loops: CDR1 LGHNA, CDR2 YNFKEQ. V lost 6 bases and J lost 9, with 9 bases in between. The CDR3 extends over 12 amino acids. CDR3 region: CASRGRSSPLHF. In nucleotides, the CDR3 is TGTGCCAGCAGGGGACGGAGTTCACCCCTCCACTTT.

As DNA, the CDR3 is TGTGCCAGCAAGCGGGATACCTATGGCTACACCTTC. Translated: CASKRDTYGYTF. The V call is TRBV6-6, the J call TRBJ1-2; D unclear. The CDR3 runs to 12 residues. The germline V gene has CDR1 MNHNY and CDR2 SVGAGI (reference sequence). V dropped 7 bases and J dropped 4 bases, with 10 bases sitting between them.

The chain has TRBV21-1 and TRBJ1-2; TRBD1 is the table's D call, not checked against the DNA. TRBV21-1 is a known pseudogene. The length of the CDR3 is 13 residues. CDR3 DNA sequence: TGTGCCAGCAGGCCAACAGGGGCCTATGGCTACACCTTC. Encoded protein: CASRPTGAYGYTF.

The chain is built from TRBV18 and TRBJ2-5; D may match TRBD1 or TRBD2 (5 bases each). The V end lost 2 bases, the J end lost 2 bases, and 9 bases lay between the germline ends. Germline values: CDR1 KGHSH, CDR2 LQKENI. This CDR3 is 14 amino acids long. The CDR3, as DNA: TGTGCCAGCTCACCATTTTGGGGGCAAGAGACCCAGTACTTC. Amino acid sequence: CASSPFWGQETQYF.

As to this clone: This sample also contains other DNA sequences that code for the same CDR3. The chain joins TRBV18 to TRBJ1-1, with D possibly being TRBD1 (6 bases). There are 14 residues in the CDR3. The germline V gene has CDR1 KGHSH and CDR2 LQKENI. The V end lost 3 bases, the J end lost 2 bases, and 10 bases lay between the germline ends. The CDR3 reads CASSPQQGNTEAFF. The CDR3 DNA sequence: TGTGCCAGCTCACCCCAACAGGGAAACACTGAAGCTTTCTTT.

The rearrangement joins TRBV7-9 to TRBJ1-4; tentatively, D is TRBD1 (5 bases). The CDR3 consists of 17 residues. The germline gives CDR1 SEHNR, CDR2 FQNEAQ (reference sequence). The V and J ends lost 5 bases and 3 bases respectively, with 19 bases between them. The CDR3 DNA reads as TGTGCCAGCAGCCACCGCTATAAGGGCAGGGCTAATGAAAAACTGTTTTTT. It encodes CASSHRYKGRANEKLFF.

This chain joins TRBV5-1 and TRBJ2-2, with D unclear. The CDR3 sequence is 16 residues long. Germline loops: CDR1 SGHRS, CDR2 YFSETQ. V was trimmed by 4 bases and J by 1 base, leaving 14 bases between them. The chain's CDR3 is CASSRDTLKNTGELFF. CDR3 coding DNA: TGCGCCAGCAGCAGAGACACTCTAAAGAACACCGGGGAGCTGTTTTTT.

The gene calls are TRBV11-3 and TRBJ2-4; D might be TRBD2 (5 bases). The CDR3 is 14 amino acids. Germline assignment: CDR1 SGHNT and CDR2 YENEEA. V was shortened by 7 bases and J by 3 bases, with 13 bases between the two germline ends. The CDR3 loop is CASTPGVGKNIQYF. CDR3 DNA: TGTGCCAGCACCCCCGGGGTGGGCAAAAACATTCAGTACTTC.

The rearrangement links TRBV29-1 to TRBJ1-1; D gene ambiguous. Germline V lookup: CDR1 SQVTM, CDR2 ANQGSEA. Trimming stripped 5 bases from V and 11 bases from J, with 18 bases between. CDR3 length: 12 residues. The CDR3 DNA sequence: TGCAGCGTTCGCGGGGTGGGAGTTGGTGCTTTCTTT. As protein: CSVRGVGVGAFF.

This sequence joins TRBV25-1 and TRBJ1-1, with TRBD1 as a possible D gene (6 bases). Germline V gene sequence: CDR1 MGHDK, CDR2 SYGVNS. This CDR3 contains 13 residues. With 4 bases removed from V and 1 base from J, the gap between germline ends came to 7 bases. The CDR3 DNA follows: TGTGCCAGCAGTGTAGGGGGGAACACTGAAGCTTTCTTT. Its protein is CASSVGGNTEAFF.

The chain employs TRBV27 and TRBJ1-2; maybe TRBD1 (6 bases). Trimming cost V 5 bases and J 0 bases, with 22 bases left between them. This CDR3 is 18 amino acids long. The germline gives CDR1 MNHEY, CDR2 SMNVEV (reference sequence). As DNA, the CDR3 is TGTGCCAGCAGTGCCCACCGGGGGGCGCTGCTCTCTAACTATGGCTACACCTTC. It translates to CASSAHRGALLSNYGYTF.

The J gene is TRBJ2-2, the V gene TRBV7-9; D gene ambiguous. CDR1 is SEHNR and CDR2 is FQNEAQ in the germline V gene (reference sequence). V dropped 8 bases and J dropped 2 bases, with 12 bases sitting between them. The CDR3 consists of 14 residues. The CDR3 loop is CASLVAVNTGELFF. The CDR3 nucleotides read TGTGCCAGCCTGGTGGCGGTTAACACCGGGGAGCTGTTTTTT. Using reference TRBV7-9 and TRBJ2-2 for the parts outside the CDR3, the full variable domain is DTGVSQNPRHKITKRGQNVTFRCDPISEHNRLYWYRQTLGQGPEFLTYFQNEAQLEKSRLLSDRFSAERPKGSFSTLEIQRTEQGDSAMYLCASLVAVNTGELFFGEGSRLTVL.

The rearrangement joins TRBV9 to TRBJ2-3; 11 bases are shared with TRBD2. The V gene end was trimmed by 1 base and the J gene end by 6 bases; junction bases not matched to a gene: 10. This CDR3 has 17 residues. CDR1 is SGDLS, CDR2 YYNGEE, per germline. The CDR3 region is CASSVPEGLAGQDTQYF. CDR3 in DNA: TGTGCCAGCAGCGTACCCGAAGGACTAGCGGGTCAGGATACGCAGTATTTT.

V usage is TRBV18 and J usage is TRBJ1-6, with D possibly being TRBD1 (5 bases). This CDR3 is built from 15 residues. Germline V lookup: CDR1 KGHSH, CDR2 LQKENI. V gave up 4 bases and J gave up 5 bases, with 12 bases separating them. DNA of the CDR3: TGTGCCAGCTCACAAGGGCCAGGGAATAATTCACCCCTCCACTTT. Translation: CASSQGPGNNSPLHF.